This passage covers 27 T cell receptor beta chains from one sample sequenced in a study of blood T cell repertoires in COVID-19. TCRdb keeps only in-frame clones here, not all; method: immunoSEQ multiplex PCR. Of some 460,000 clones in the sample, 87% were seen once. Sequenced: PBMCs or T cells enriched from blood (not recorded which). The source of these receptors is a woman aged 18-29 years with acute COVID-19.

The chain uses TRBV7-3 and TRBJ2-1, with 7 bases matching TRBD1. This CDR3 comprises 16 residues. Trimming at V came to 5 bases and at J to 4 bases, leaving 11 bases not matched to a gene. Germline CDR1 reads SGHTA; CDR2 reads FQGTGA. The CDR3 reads CASSLHRQGTYNEQFF. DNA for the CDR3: TGTGCCAGCAGCCTCCACCGACAGGGCACGTACAATGAGCAGTTCTTC. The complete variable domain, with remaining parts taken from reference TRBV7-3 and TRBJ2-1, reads GAGVSQTPSNKVTEKGKYVELRCDPISGHTALYWYRQSLGQGPEFLIYFQGTGAADDSGLPNDRFFAVRPEGSVSTLKIQRTERGDSAVYLCASSLHRQGTYNEQFFGPGTRLTVL.

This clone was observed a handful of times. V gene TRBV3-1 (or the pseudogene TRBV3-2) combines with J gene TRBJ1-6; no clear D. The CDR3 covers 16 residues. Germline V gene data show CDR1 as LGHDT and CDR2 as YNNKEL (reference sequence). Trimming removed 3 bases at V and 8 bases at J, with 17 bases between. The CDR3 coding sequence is TGTGCCAGCAGCCAGGACGAGTGGGGAGGACATTCACCCCTCCACTTT. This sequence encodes CASSQDEWGGHSPLHF.

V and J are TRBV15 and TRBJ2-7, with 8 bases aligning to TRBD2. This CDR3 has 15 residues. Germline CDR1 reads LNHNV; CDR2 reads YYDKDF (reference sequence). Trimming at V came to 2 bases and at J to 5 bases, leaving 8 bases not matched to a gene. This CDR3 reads CATSRRGGRQDEQYF. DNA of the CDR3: TGTGCCACCAGCAGAAGGGGCGGGAGGCAGGACGAGCAGTACTTC.

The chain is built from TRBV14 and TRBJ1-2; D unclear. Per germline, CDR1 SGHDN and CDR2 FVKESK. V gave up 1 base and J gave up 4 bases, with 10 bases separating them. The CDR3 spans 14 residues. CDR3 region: CASSQVQEAYGYTF. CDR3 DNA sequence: TGTGCCAGCAGCCAAGTCCAGGAAGCCTATGGCTACACCTTC.

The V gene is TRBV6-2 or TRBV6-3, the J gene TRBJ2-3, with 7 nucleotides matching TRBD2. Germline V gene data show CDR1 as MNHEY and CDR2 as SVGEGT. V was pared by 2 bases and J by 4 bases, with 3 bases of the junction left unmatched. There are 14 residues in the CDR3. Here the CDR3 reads CASSYRTSADTQYF. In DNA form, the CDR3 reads TGTGCCAGCAGTTACCGGACTAGTGCAGATACGCAGTATTTT.

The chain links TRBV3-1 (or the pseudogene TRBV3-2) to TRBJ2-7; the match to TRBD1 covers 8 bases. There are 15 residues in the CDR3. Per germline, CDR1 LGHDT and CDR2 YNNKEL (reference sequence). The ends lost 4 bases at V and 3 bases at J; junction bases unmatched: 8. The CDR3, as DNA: TGTGCCAGCAGCCCCGGGACAGGAAATCTCTACGAGCAGTACTTC. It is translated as CASSPGTGNLYEQYF.

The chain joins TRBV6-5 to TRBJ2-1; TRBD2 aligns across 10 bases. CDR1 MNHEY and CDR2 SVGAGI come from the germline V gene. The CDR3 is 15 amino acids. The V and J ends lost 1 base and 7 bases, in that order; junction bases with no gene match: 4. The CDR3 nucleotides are TGTGCCAGCAGTTACTTTTTAGCGGGAGGTAATGAGCAGTTCTTC. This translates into CASSYFLAGGNEQFF.

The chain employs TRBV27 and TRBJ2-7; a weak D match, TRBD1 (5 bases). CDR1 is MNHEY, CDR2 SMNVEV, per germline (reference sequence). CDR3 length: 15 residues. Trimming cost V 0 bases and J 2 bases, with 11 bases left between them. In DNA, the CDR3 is TGTGCCAGCAGTTTATCAAGGGGAAGTCCCTACGAGCAGTACTTC. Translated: CASSLSRGSPYEQYF.

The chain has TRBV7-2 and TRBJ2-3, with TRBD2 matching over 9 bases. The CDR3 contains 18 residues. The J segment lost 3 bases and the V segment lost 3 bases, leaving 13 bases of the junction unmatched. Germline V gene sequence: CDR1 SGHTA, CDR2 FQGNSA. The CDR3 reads CASSLEGLAPILTDTQYF. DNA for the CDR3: TGTGCCAGCAGCTTGGAGGGACTAGCCCCGATCCTAACAGATACGCAGTATTTT. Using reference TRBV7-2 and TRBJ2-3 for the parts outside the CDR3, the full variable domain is GAGVSQSPSNKVTEKGKDVELRCDPISGHTALYWYRQSLGQGLEFLIYFQGNSAPDKSGLPSDRFSAERTGGSVSTLTIQRTQQEDSAVYLCASSLEGLAPILTDTQYFGPGTRLTVL.

The CDR3 is CASRGTFGYTF. The CDR3 DNA follows: TGTGCCAGCAGGGGGACATTCGGCTACACCTTC. J is TRBJ1-2 and V is TRBV5-6; TRBD1 is a possible D gene (6 bases). The CDR3 spans 11 residues. Per germline, CDR1 SGHDT and CDR2 YYEEEE. V was trimmed by 5 bases and J by 8 bases, leaving 10 bases between them.

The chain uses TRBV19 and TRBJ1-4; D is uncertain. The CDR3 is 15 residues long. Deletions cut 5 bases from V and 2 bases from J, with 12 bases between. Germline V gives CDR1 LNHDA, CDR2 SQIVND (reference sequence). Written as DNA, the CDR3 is TGTGCCAGTAGTCTCGGAGCGGGGACTAATGAAAAACTGTTTTTT. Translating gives CASSLGAGTNEKLFF.

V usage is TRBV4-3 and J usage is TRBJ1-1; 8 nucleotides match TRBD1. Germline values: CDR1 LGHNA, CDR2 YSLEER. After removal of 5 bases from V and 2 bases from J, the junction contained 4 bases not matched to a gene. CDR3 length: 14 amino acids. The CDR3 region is CASSGTGLNTEAFF. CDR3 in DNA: TGCGCCAGCAGCGGGACAGGTTTAAACACTGAAGCTTTCTTT.

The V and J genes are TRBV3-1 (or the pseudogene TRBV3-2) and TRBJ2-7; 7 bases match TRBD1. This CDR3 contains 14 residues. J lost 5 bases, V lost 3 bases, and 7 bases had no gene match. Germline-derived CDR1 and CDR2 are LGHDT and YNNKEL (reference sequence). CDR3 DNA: TGTGCCAGCAGCCACTATGACAGGGCTCACGAGCAGTACTTC. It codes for CASSHYDRAHEQYF.

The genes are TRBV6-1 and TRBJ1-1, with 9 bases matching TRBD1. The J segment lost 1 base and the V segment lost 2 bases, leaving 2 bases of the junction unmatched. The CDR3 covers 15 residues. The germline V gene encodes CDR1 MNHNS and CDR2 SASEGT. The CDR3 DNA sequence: TGTGCCAGCAGTGAACCGGACAGGGGGAACACTGAAGCTTTCTTT. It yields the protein CASSEPDRGNTEAFF.

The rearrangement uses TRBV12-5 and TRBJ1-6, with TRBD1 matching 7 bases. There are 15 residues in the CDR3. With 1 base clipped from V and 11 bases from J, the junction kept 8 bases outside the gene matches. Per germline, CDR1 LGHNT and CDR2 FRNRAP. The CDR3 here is CASGLASTGKAPLHF. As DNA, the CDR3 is TGTGCTAGTGGTTTGGCCTCGACAGGGAAAGCACCCCTCCACTTT.

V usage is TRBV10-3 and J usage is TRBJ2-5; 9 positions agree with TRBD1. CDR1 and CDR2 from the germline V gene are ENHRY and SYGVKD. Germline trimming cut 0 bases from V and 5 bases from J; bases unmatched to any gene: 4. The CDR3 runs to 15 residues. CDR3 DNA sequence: TGTGCCATCAGTGAGTCGACAGGGGGGAAGGAGACCCAGTACTTC. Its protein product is CAISESTGGKETQYF.

This CDR3 reads CASSVDRGFDGYTF. CDR3 coding DNA: TGTGCCAGCAGCGTAGATCGGGGTTTTGATGGCTACACCTTC. This rearrangement joins TRBV9 to TRBJ1-2, with D uncertain. CDR1 and CDR2 from the germline V gene are SGDLS and YYNGEE. V gave up 0 bases and J gave up 6 bases, with 12 bases separating them. The CDR3 spans 14 residues.

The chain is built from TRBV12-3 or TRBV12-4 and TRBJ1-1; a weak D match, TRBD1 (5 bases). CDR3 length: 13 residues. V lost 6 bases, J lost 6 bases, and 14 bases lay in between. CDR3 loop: CASSMSGSPEAFF. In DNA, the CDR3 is TGTGCCAGCAGCATGTCAGGGTCTCCTGAAGCTTTCTTT.

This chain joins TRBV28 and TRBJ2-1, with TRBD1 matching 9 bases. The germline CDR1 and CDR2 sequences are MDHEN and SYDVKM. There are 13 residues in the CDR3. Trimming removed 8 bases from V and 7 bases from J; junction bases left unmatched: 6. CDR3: CASGTGTSNEQFF. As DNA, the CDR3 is TGTGCCAGCGGGACAGGGACTTCGAATGAGCAGTTCTTC.

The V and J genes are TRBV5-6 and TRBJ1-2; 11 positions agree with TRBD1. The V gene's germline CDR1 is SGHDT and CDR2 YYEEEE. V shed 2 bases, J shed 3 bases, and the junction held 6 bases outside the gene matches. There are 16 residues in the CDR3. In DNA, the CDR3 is TGTGCCAGCAGCTTTGATGGACAGGGGGCCTACTATGGCTACACCTTC. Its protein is CASSFDGQGAYYGYTF.

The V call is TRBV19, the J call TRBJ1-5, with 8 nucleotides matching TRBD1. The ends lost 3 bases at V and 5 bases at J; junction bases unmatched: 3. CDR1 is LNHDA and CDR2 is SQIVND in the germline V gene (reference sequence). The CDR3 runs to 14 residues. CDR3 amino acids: CASSIGTGYQPQHF. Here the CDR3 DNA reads TGTGCCAGTAGTATCGGGACAGGATATCAGCCCCAGCATTTT.

In DNA form, the CDR3 reads TGTGCCAGCTCACCAAGGACTAGCGTGCTCCACTACGAGCAGTACTTC. Encoded protein: CASSPRTSVLHYEQYF. The chain employs TRBV18 and TRBJ2-7; 9 bases are a match to TRBD2. The CDR3 is made up of 16 amino acids. Germline lookup yields CDR1 KGHSH and CDR2 LQKENI. The trim removed 2 bases at V and 3 bases at J, leaving 8 bases unmatched.

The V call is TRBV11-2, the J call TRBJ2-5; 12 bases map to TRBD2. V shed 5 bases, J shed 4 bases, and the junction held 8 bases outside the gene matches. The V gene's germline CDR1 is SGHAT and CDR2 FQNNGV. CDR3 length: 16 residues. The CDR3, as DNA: TGTGCCAGCAGCCCTCTAGCGGGAGGGCCTGTAGAGACCCAGTACTTC. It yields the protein CASSPLAGGPVETQYF.

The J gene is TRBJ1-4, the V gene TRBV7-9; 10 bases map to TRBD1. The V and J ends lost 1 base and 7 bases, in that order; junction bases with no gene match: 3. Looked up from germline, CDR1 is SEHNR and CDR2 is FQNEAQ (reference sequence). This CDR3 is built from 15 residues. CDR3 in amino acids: CASSLVGTGVEKLFF. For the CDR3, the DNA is TGTGCCAGCAGCTTAGTCGGGACAGGGGTTGAAAAACTGTTTTTT.

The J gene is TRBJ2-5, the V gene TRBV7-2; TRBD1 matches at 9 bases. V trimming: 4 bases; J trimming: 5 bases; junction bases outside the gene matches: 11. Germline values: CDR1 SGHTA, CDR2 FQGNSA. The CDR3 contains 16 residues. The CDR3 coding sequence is TGTGCCAGCAGCTCCGGGACAGGGATAGGTTGGGAGACCCAGTACTTC. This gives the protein CASSSGTGIGWETQYF.

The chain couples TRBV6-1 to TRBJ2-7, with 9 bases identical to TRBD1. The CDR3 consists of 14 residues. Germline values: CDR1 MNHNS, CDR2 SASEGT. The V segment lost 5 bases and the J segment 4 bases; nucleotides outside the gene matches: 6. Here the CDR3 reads CASSPQGAGYEQYF. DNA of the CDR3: TGTGCCAGCAGTCCACAGGGGGCGGGGTACGAGCAGTACTTC.

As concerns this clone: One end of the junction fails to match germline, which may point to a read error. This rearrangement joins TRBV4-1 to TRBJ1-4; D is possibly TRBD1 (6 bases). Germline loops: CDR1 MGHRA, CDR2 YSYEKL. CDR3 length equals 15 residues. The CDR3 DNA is TGCGCCAGCAGCCTTACAGGGAACAATAATGACAAACTGTTTTTT. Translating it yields CASSLTGNNNDKLFF.